Sequencing of this T cell receptor beta chain was carried out in a study of shared clonotypes between healthy human individuals. Study context: With ages of 18 to 49, the donors were two women and a few men. Each donor's CD4 naive and CD4 memory cells filled three plates apiece, CD8 naive two, and CD8 memory one.

Per the original data handling: ImmunoSEQ sequences covered only the junction and lacked quality scores; filtering therefore differed. Repertoires were generated with immunoSEQ multiplex PCR, while TCRdb's copy carries only in-frame clones and drops some. V, J and clone size derive from that table, while D and trimming were established from the DNA sequence. The sample has about 2 million clones, roughly 95% seen once. Germline lookup yields CDR1 WNHNN and CDR2 SYGVQD (reference sequence). There are 14 residues in the CDR3. V lost 5 bases and J lost 7; bases outside the gene matches: 11. CD45RO-negative CD8 cells positively selected for CCR7 made up the naive population, which excluded terminally differentiated effector memory CD45RA+ cells. Every one of the donors was a Caucasian adult that lived in Nashville, Tennessee.

The clonotype comes from a man aged 18 to 30 in good health. The sequencing input was naive CD8+ T cells sorted from blood. The V call is TRBV10-1, the J call TRBJ2-7; 7 nucleotides line up with TRBD1. The CDR3: CASSTGTADGEQYF. The CDR3 nucleotides read TGCGCCAGCAGTACTGGGACAGCCGACGGAGAGCAGTACTTC.